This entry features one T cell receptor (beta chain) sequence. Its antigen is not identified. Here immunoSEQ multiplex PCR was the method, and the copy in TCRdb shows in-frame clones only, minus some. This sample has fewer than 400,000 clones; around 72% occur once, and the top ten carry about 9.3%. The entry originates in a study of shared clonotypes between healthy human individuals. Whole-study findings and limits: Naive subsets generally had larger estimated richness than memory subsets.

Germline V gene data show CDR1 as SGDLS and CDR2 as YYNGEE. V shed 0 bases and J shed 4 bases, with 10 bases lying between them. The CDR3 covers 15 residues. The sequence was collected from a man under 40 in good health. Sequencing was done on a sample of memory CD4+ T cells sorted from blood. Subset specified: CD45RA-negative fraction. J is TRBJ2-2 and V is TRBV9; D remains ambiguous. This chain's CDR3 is CASSVGRPGTGELFF. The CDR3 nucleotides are TGTGCCAGCAGCGTAGGCCGTCCGGGCACCGGGGAGCTGTTTTTT.